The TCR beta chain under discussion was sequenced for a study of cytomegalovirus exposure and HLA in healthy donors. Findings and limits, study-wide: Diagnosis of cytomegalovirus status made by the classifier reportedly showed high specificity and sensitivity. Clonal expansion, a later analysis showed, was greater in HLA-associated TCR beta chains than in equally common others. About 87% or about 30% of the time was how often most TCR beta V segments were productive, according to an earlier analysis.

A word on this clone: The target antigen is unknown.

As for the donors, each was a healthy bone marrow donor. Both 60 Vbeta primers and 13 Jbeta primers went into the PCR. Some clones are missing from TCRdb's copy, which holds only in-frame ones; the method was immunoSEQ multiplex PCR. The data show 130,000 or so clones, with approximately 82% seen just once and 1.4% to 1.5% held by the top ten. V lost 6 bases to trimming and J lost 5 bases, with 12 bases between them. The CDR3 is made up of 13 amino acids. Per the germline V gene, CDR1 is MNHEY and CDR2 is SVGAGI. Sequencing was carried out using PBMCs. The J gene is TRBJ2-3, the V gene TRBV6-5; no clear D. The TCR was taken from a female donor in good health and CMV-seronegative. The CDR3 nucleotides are TGTGCCAGCAGCTATAAGCGTGGAGATACGCAGTATTTT. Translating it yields CASSYKRGDTQYF.